This T cell receptor (beta chain) comes out of a study of human T cells and chemical hapten exposure. The wider study: Largely, small differences in pooled library volume made per-sample TCR yields vary. Broader study findings: There was no change with DPC sensitization in TCRs above 1 in 1000 frequency.

This clonotype was observed many times. Its antigen is unidentified. The library attached unique molecular identifiers to individual cDNA molecules. Source study methods: Per sample, the median was approximately 100,000 TCRs, with values from roughly 25,000 to 750,000. Each CDR3 protein is one row after TCRdb ran MiXCR on the RACE reads. TCRdb assigned the V and J calls; the authors' analysis was not used. The sample carries some 65,000 distinct CDR3 sequences, under 7.5% recorded once. Stated time point: healthy volunteer bleed at 6 weeks. Extraction of total RNA was performed on unfractionated whole blood. Trimming removed 3 bases from V and 4 bases from J, with 12 bases in between. Germline V CDR1 and CDR2: SEHNR, FQNEAQ (reference sequence). The CDR3 consists of 15 residues.

The chain recombines TRBV7-9 with TRBJ1-4, with a weak D call TRBD1 (5 bases). The sequencing sample was made of whole blood. The origin of this receptor is a female donor in good health. Some clones in this sample may be carry-over from other donors' samples. CDR3 nucleotide sequence: TGTGCCAGCAGCTTGTTGACAGCCCATAATGAAAAACTGTTTTTT. Translated: CASSLLTAHNEKLFF. The full variable domain, its missing parts supplied by reference TRBV7-9 and TRBJ1-4, is DTGVSQNPRHKITKRGQNVTFRCDPISEHNRLYWYRQTLGQGPEFLTYFQNEAQLEKSRLLSDRFSAERPKGSFSTLEIQRTEQGDSAMYLCASSLLTAHNEKLFFGSGTQLSVL.